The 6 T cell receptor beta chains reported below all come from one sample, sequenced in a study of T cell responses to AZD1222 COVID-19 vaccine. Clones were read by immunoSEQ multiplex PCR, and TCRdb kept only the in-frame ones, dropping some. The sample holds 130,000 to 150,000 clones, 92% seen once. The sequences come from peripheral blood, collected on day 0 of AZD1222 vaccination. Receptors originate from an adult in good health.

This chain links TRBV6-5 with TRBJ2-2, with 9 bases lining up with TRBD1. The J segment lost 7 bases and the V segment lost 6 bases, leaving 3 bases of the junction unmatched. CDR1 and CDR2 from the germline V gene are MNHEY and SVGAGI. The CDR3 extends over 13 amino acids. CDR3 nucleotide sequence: TGTGCCAGCAGAAGACAGGGGGTCGGGGAGCTGTTTTTT. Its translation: CASRRQGVGELFF.

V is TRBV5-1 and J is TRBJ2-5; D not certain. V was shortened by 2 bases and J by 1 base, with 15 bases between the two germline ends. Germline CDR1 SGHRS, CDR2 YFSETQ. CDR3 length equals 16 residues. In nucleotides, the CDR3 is TGCGCCAGCAGCTTCGCTGGGGTGGCCCTCCAAGAGACCCAGTACTTC. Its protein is CASSFAGVALQETQYF.

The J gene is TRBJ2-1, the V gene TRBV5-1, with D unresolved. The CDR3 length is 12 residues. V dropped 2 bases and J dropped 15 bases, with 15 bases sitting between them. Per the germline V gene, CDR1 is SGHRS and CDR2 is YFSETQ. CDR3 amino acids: CASSFERALWFF. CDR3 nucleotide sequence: TGCGCCAGCAGCTTCGAAAGGGCGTTGTGGTTCTTC.

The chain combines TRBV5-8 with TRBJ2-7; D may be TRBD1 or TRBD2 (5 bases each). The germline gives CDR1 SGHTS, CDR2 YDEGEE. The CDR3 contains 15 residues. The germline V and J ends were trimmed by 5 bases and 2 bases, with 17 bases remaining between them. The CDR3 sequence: CASSFQLGRPYEQYF. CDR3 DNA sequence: TGTGCCAGCAGTTTCCAGCTGGGACGCCCCTACGAGCAGTACTTC.

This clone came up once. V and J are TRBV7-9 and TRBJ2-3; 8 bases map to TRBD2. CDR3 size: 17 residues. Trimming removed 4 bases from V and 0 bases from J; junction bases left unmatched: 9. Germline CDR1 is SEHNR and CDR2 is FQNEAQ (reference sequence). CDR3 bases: TGTGCCAGCAGCTCCCGGGTATCTAGCGGGAGCACAGATACGCAGTATTTT. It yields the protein CASSSRVSSGSTDTQYF.

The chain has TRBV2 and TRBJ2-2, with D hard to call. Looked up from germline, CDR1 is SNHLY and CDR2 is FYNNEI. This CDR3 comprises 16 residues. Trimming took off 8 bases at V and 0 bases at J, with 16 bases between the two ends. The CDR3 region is CASSLRNGANTGELFF. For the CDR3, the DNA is TGTGCCAGCTCACTGAGAAACGGTGCGAACACCGGGGAGCTGTTTTTT. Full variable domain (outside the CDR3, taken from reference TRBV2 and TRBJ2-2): EPEVTQTPSHQVTQMGQEVILRCVPISNHLYFYWYRQILGQKVEFLVSFYNNEISEKSEIFDDQFSVERPDGSNFTLKIRSTKLEDSAMYFCASSLRNGANTGELFFGEGSRLTVL.